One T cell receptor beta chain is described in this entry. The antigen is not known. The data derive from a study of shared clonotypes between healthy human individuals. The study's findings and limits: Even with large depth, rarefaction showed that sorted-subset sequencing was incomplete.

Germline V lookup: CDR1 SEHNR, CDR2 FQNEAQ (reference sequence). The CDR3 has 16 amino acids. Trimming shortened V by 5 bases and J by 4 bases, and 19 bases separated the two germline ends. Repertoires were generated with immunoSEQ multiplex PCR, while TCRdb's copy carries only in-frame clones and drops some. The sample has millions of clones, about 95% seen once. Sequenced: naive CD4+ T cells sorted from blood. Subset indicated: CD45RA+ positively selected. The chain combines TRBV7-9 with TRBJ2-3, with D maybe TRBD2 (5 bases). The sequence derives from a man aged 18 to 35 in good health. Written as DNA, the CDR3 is TGTGCCAGCAGCCTCATGGTTCCTAGGAGGTCAGATACGCAGTATTTT. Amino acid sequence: CASSLMVPRRSDTQYF.